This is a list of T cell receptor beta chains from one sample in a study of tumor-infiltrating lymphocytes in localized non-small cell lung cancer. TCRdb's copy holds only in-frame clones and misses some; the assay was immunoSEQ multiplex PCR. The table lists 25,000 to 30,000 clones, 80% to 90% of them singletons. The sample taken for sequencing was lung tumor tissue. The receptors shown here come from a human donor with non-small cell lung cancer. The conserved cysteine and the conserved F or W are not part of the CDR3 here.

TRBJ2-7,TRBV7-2,ASSSTYEQY
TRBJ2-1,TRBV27,ASSFPGLAVVI
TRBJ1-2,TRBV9,ASSVGDSIGLRGYT
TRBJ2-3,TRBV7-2,ASSLERDGQY
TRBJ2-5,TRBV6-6,ASSYSVQETQY
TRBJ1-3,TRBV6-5,ASSLDRGSGNTIY
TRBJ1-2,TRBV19,ASKEGNYGYT
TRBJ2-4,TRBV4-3,ASSQETRAKNIQY
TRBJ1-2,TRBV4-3,ASSQVGKEGGNYGYT
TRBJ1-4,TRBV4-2,ASSQGQDREGVEKLF
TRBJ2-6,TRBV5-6,ASSLPGAGANVLT
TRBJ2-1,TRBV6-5,ASGRVGPSYNEQF
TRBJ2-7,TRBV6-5,ASKNRGPPYEQY
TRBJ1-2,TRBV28,ASRPTGGKGYT
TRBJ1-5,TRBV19,ASSYQGNQPQH
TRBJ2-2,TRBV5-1,ASSLDRANTGELF
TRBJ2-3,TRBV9,ASSPHGEDTQY
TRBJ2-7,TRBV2,ASSGDRGGNEQY
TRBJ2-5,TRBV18,ASSPQGPETQY
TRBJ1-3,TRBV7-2,ASSLFGGAAGNTIY
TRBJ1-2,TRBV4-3,ASSQDGGFQNYGYT
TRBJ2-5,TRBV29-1,SVGGGSETQY
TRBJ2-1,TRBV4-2,ASSQVTASYNEQF
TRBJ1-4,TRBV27,ASSLSAVGAEKLF
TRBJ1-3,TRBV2,ASSRRQGPEDTIY
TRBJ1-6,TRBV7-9,ASSLGLGQGNSPLH
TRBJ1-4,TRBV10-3,AIRGQGQSEKLF
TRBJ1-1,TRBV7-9,ASSFQGIGATEAF
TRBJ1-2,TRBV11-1,ASSRGASYYGYT
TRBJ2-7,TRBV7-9,ASSTSTGSYEQY
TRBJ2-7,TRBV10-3,AISNRGGDEQY
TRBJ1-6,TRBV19,ASSIAGGQGNSPLH
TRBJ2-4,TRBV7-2,ASSRGRNIQY
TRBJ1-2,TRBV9,ASSVVNYGYT
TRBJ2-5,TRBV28,ASSLASGETQY
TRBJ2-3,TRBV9,ASSVDLSPGTDTQY
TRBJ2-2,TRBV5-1,ASSLEYTGELF
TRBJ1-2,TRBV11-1,ASSPQTGDYGYT
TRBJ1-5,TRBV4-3,ASSQDMDQPQH
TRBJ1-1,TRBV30,AWRVNTEAF
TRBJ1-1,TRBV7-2,ASSRDTEAF
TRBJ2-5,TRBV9,ASSVGISGGSETQY
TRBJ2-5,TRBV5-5,ASALAGSETQY
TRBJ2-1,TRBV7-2,ASSLGLAGPFYNEQF
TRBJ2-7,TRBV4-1,ASSQDNGGLWEQY